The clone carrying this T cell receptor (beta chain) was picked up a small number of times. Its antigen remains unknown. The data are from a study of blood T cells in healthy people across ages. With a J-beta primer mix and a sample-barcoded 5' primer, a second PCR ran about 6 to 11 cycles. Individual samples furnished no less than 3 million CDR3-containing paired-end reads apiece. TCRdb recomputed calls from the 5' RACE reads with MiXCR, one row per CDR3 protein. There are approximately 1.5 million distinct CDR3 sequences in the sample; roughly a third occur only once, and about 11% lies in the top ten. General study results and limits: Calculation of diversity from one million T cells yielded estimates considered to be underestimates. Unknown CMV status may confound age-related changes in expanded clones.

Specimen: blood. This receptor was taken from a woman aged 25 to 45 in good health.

The CDR3 DNA reads as TGCGCCAGCAGCTCCTCTGAGCTAGCGGGATATGAGACCCAGTACTTC. Residues: CASSSSELAGYETQYF. The rearrangement links TRBV5-1 to TRBJ2-5, with 9 positions matching TRBD2. The CDR3 runs 16 residues. CDR1 and CDR2 (germline): SGHRS, YFSETQ. The J segment lost 5 bases and the V segment lost 3 bases, leaving 11 bases of the junction unmatched.